Each of the 32 T cell receptor beta chains below was sequenced from the same sample in a study of OX40 agonist ivuxolimab in advanced cancers. Produced via immunoSEQ multiplex PCR; TCRdb's table is partial and in-frame only. The repertoire holds 53,000 or so clones, with 70% to 90% as singletons. The specimen was CD4+ or CD8+ T cells sorted from blood, collected in a trial of the OX40 agonist ivuxolimab. These receptor sequences come from an adult with an advanced solid tumor such as melanoma, head and neck, liver or kidney cancer.

The J gene is TRBJ2-1, the V gene TRBV27; 12 bases fit TRBD2. CDR1 is MNHEY and CDR2 is SMNVEV in the germline V gene (reference sequence). Trimming removed 6 bases from V and 2 bases from J; junction bases left unmatched: 5. This CDR3 spans 16 amino acids. CDR3 in amino acids: CASSKPSGGAYNEQFF. The CDR3 bases are TGTGCCAGCAGCAAACCTAGCGGGGGGGCCTACAATGAGCAGTTCTTC.

V gene TRBV5-4 combines with J gene TRBJ1-3; 7 bases map to TRBD1. The junction had 5 bases not matched to a gene; V was cut back by 4 bases and J by 4 bases. The germline gives CDR1 SGHNT, CDR2 YYREEE (reference sequence). The CDR3 consists of 14 residues. The CDR3 DNA reads TGTGCCAGCAGCGACAGGGTAACCGGAAACACCATATATTTT. It encodes CASSDRVTGNTIYF.

V and J are TRBV27 and TRBJ2-3; no clear D. Trimming pared 2 bases from V and 3 bases from J, leaving 6 bases between. The germline gives CDR1 MNHEY, CDR2 SMNVEV (reference sequence). CDR3 length: 13 amino acids. The CDR3 loop is CASSLIITDTQYF. The DNA of the CDR3 is TGTGCCAGCAGTTTAATCATTACAGATACGCAGTATTTT.

The rearrangement links TRBV7-3 to TRBJ2-6; unclear D gene. Between the trimmed V and J ends, which lost 2 bases and 4 bases, there was a span of 3 bases. The CDR3 has 13 amino acids. From germline, CDR1 is SGHTA and CDR2 FQGTGA. The CDR3 protein is CASSLQGANVLTF. For the CDR3, the DNA is TGTGCCAGCAGCTTACAGGGGGCCAACGTCCTGACTTTC.

The rearrangement links TRBV19 to TRBJ2-1; unclear D gene. V lost 6 bases and J 3 bases, leaving 18 bases between the germline ends. This CDR3 has 16 residues. Germline V gives CDR1 LNHDA, CDR2 SQIVND (reference sequence). The CDR3, as DNA: TGTGCCAGTAGCCCCTCCGTGAGGAACAACTACAATGAGCAGTTCTTC. It yields the protein CASSPSVRNNYNEQFF.

The sample holds one count of this clone. V and J are TRBV7-6 and TRBJ2-1; D gene unclear. Looked up from germline, CDR1 is SGHVS and CDR2 is FNYEAQ. CDR3 length: 15 amino acids. Trimming shortened V by 5 bases and J by 5 bases, and 16 bases separated the two germline ends. CDR3 protein: CASSAQFTRNNEQFF. Written as DNA, the CDR3 is TGTGCCAGCAGCGCGCAGTTTACCCGGAACAATGAGCAGTTCTTC.

CDR3 DNA: TGCGCCAGCAGCCAAGAATACCACTCCTACAATGAGCAGTTCTTC. Amino acids: CASSQEYHSYNEQFF. The chain recombines TRBV4-3 with TRBJ2-1; D is ambiguous. Germline CDR1 reads LGHNA; CDR2 reads YSLEER. This CDR3 is 15 amino acids long. Trimming left V 0 bases short and J 0 bases short, with 6 bases between.

The genes are TRBV19 and TRBJ1-5, with TRBD1 matching 9 bases. Losses at the gene ends were 0 bases for V and 7 bases for J; bases not matched to a gene: 4. CDR1 is LNHDA and CDR2 is SQIVND in the germline V gene (reference sequence). The CDR3 covers 15 residues. The CDR3 region is CASSIEQGARQPQHF. Written as DNA, the CDR3 is TGTGCCAGTAGTATAGAACAGGGGGCGCGACAGCCCCAGCATTTT.

The gene calls are TRBV30 and TRBJ2-3; perhaps TRBD2 as D (6 bases). The ends were cut back, 2 bases at V and 12 bases at J, with 15 bases in the middle. The CDR3 loop spans 12 amino acids. Germline V gives CDR1 GTSNPN, CDR2 SVGIG (reference sequence). CDR3 in amino acids: CAWSLVGLNQYF. As DNA, the CDR3 is TGTGCCTGGAGTCTAGTGGGACTCAACCAGTATTTT.

The chain uses TRBV19 and TRBJ2-6; 8 bases are shared with TRBD1. Looked up from germline, CDR1 is LNHDA and CDR2 is SQIVND (reference sequence). Germline trimming cut 5 bases from V and 2 bases from J; bases unmatched to any gene: 5. This CDR3 has 16 amino acids. For the CDR3, the DNA is TGTGCCAGTAGTTCCCTACAGGGGGCTGGGGCCAACGTCCTGACTTTC. Translating gives CASSSLQGAGANVLTF.

V and J are TRBV15 and TRBJ2-5; D is perhaps TRBD2 (6 bases). This CDR3 has 15 residues. Trimming removed 0 bases at V and 5 bases at J, with 13 bases between. Germline-derived CDR1 and CDR2 are LNHNV and YYDKDF (reference sequence). CDR3 loop: CATSREGGPRETQYF. The CDR3 region has the DNA TGTGCCACCAGCAGAGAGGGGGGACCCCGGGAGACCCAGTACTTC. Together with reference TRBV15 and TRBJ2-5, the CDR3 gives the full variable domain: DAMVIQNPRYQVTQFGKPVTLSCSQTLNHNVMYWYQQKSSQAPKLLFHYYDKDFNNEADTPDNFQSRRPNTSFCFLDIRSPGLGDTAMYLCATSREGGPRETQYFGPGTRLLVL.

This chain connects TRBV19 to TRBJ2-1, with a weak D call TRBD2 (5 bases). CDR1 is LNHDA and CDR2 is SQIVND in the germline V gene (reference sequence). The CDR3 contains 17 residues. V was clipped by 1 base and J by 4 bases, with 17 bases between them. The CDR3 spells CASSIGRLWAGYNEQFF. DNA of the CDR3: TGTGCCAGTAGTATAGGCCGACTATGGGCAGGTTACAATGAGCAGTTCTTC.

V and J are TRBV28 and TRBJ2-5; tentatively, D is TRBD1 or TRBD2 (7 bases each). The CDR3 loop spans 13 amino acids. Trimming cost V 5 bases and J 5 bases, with 12 bases left between them. The germline V gene has CDR1 MDHEN and CDR2 SYDVKM. The CDR3 protein is CASSPGGGETQYF. Written as DNA, the CDR3 is TGTGCCAGCAGTCCAGGGGGGGGCGAGACCCAGTACTTC.

V is TRBV7-3 and J is TRBJ2-1, with D uncertain. This CDR3 has 16 residues. Germline CDR1 SGHTA, CDR2 FQGTGA. Trimming took off 0 bases at V and 4 bases at J, with 13 bases between the two ends. The CDR3 nucleotides are TGTGCCAGCAGCTTAACGATGGTGGTAGGGTACAATGAGCAGTTCTTC. Translation: CASSLTMVVGYNEQFF. The full variable domain, with the rest looked up from reference TRBV7-3 and TRBJ2-1, is GAGVSQTPSNKVTEKGKYVELRCDPISGHTALYWYRQSLGQGPEFLIYFQGTGAADDSGLPNDRFFAVRPEGSVSTLKIQRTERGDSAVYLCASSLTMVVGYNEQFFGPGTRLTVL.

This clone was counted between two and nine times. The V and J genes are TRBV11-3 and TRBJ2-7, with TRBD2 matching 10 bases. Trimming took 5 bases from V and 6 from J; bases not matched to a gene: 13. CDR3 length equals 16 residues. CDR1 is SGHNT, CDR2 YENEEA, per germline. The CDR3 here is CASSPPGLAGETEQYF. As DNA, the CDR3 is TGTGCCAGCAGCCCCCCGGGGCTAGCGGGAGAAACCGAGCAGTACTTC.

The chain uses TRBV30 and TRBJ2-7; 14 nucleotides match TRBD2. The CDR3 sequence is 15 residues long. After removal of 4 bases from V and 7 bases from J, the junction contained 9 bases not matched to a gene. Germline-derived CDR1 and CDR2 are GTSNPN and SVGIG (reference sequence). The CDR3 reads CAWTPTSGRASEQYF. CDR3 DNA: TGTGCCTGGACTCCGACTAGCGGGAGGGCCAGTGAGCAGTACTTC.

V gene TRBV19 combines with J gene TRBJ2-2; perhaps TRBD2 as D (5 bases). The CDR3 is 16 residues long. Trimming cost V 4 bases and J 6 bases, with 18 bases left between them. Germline loops: CDR1 LNHDA, CDR2 SQIVND (reference sequence). The chain's CDR3 is CASSRSSTGTAGELFF. CDR3 coding DNA: TGTGCCAGTAGTAGGAGTAGCACGGGAACGGCCGGGGAGCTGTTTTTT.

This clone qualifies as medium-sized. The genes are TRBV5-1 and TRBJ2-1; TRBD2 agrees at 13 bases. This CDR3 is built from 14 residues. The V gene's germline CDR1 is SGHRS and CDR2 YFSETQ. The junction had 5 bases not matched to a gene; V was cut back by 4 bases and J by 10 bases. The CDR3 here is CASSEGTSGTEQFF. DNA of the CDR3: TGCGCCAGCAGCGAAGGGACTAGCGGGACCGAGCAGTTCTTC.

J is TRBJ2-2 and V is TRBV6-1; D is undetermined. Germline CDR1 reads MNHNS; CDR2 reads SASEGT. Trimming stripped 0 bases from V and 4 bases from J, with 6 bases between. There are 14 residues in the CDR3. The CDR3 sequence is CASSEALRTGELFF. As DNA, the CDR3 is TGTGCCAGCAGTGAAGCCCTTCGCACCGGGGAGCTGTTTTTT.

This rearrangement joins TRBV2 to TRBJ2-7; no reliable D call. From germline, CDR1 is SNHLY and CDR2 FYNNEI. V was trimmed by 4 bases and J by 6 bases, leaving 7 bases between them. This CDR3 comprises 11 residues. For the CDR3, the DNA is TGTGCCAGCAGTGTTGTCGTCGAGCAGTACTTC. Protein product: CASSVVVEQYF.

V gene TRBV2 combines with J gene TRBJ2-4; 7 bases are shared with TRBD1. With V trimmed by 10 bases and J by 7 bases, 13 bases remained unmatched. The germline V gene encodes CDR1 SNHLY and CDR2 FYNNEI. This CDR3 comprises 14 residues. In DNA form, the CDR3 reads TGTGCCACCCAGAGGGGGCAGGCCGGGAACATTCAGTACTTC. Amino acids: CATQRGQAGNIQYF.

This clone was seen just once. This chain uses TRBV11-2 with TRBJ1-1; D unclear. V was pared by 1 base and J by 0 bases, with 12 bases between. There are 16 residues in the CDR3. In germline, CDR1 is SGHAT, CDR2 FQNNGV. The CDR3 DNA is TGTGCCAGCAGCTTAGTTTCAGGTTGGCTGAACACTGAAGCTTTCTTT. Translation gives CASSLVSGWLNTEAFF.

V usage is TRBV5-1 and J usage is TRBJ1-4, with D unresolved. Germline CDR1 reads SGHRS; CDR2 reads YFSETQ. V was cut by 2 bases and J by 5 bases, with 10 bases left in between. There are 14 residues in the CDR3. Here the CDR3 DNA reads TGCGCCAGCAGCTTCGATCCCAAGAATGAAAAACTGTTTTTT. This codes for CASSFDPKNEKLFF.

The genes are TRBV6-5 and TRBJ1-2; TRBD1 aligns across 7 bases. The CDR3 is made up of 13 amino acids. Germline CDR1 MNHEY, CDR2 SVGAGI. Trimming cost V 9 bases and J 2 bases; bases outside gene matches: 6. CDR3 nucleotides: TGTGCCAGTTCCCCGGGACAGAACTATGGCTACACCTTC. This encodes CASSPGQNYGYTF.

This clone has only one observation. This chain links TRBV5-4 with TRBJ1-1; the D is unclear. This CDR3 contains 14 residues. Trimming removed 0 bases at V and 1 base at J, with 7 bases between. CDR1 and CDR2 from the germline V gene are SGHNT and YYREEE (reference sequence). In DNA, the CDR3 is TGTGCCAGCAGCTTGGATATAGGGAACACTGAAGCTTTCTTT. Residues: CASSLDIGNTEAFF.

The chain employs TRBV10-3 and TRBJ2-2; TRBD2 agrees at 7 bases. The CDR3 runs to 16 residues. V dropped 5 bases and J dropped 0; count of bases not matched to a gene: 6. The germline V gene has CDR1 ENHRY and CDR2 SYGVKD. The DNA of the CDR3 is TGTGCCATCAGTTCGTCCGGGGGGACGAACACCGGGGAGCTGTTTTTT. Amino acids: CAISSSGGTNTGELFF.

The chain couples TRBV7-9 to TRBJ1-2; 11 bases are shared with TRBD1. The V segment lost 4 bases and the J segment 8 bases; nucleotides outside the gene matches: 9. This CDR3 contains 15 residues. Germline loops: CDR1 SEHNR, CDR2 FQNEAQ (reference sequence). CDR3 DNA: TGTGCCAGCAGCTCACCGTGGGGACAGGGGGACGGCTACACCTTC. Translation: CASSSPWGQGDGYTF.

The chain employs TRBV11-3 and TRBJ2-6, with D perhaps matching TRBD2 (5 bases). Germline lookup yields CDR1 SGHNT and CDR2 YENEEA. V dropped 6 bases and J dropped 0 bases, with 12 bases sitting between them. CDR3 size: 16 residues. The CDR3 DNA is TGTGCCAGCAGTTACCACGGGGTCTCTGGGGCCAACGTCCTGACTTTC. Protein: CASSYHGVSGANVLTF.

The chain recombines TRBV18 with TRBJ2-4; no definite D call. This CDR3 has 15 residues. Looked up from germline, CDR1 is KGHSH and CDR2 is LQKENI. V was trimmed by 3 bases and J by 1 base, leaving 10 bases between them. The CDR3 reads CASSPLAAAKNIQYF. CDR3 DNA sequence: TGTGCCAGCTCACCTTTGGCGGCCGCCAAAAACATTCAGTACTTC.

The CDR3 DNA reads as TGTGCCAGCATTAAGACTAGCTACCCATTCCAGAGTGAGCAGTTCTTC. It yields the protein CASIKTSYPFQSEQFF. This sequence joins TRBV5-6 and TRBJ2-1, with 7 bases fitting TRBD2. Germline values: CDR1 SGHDT, CDR2 YYEEEE. The CDR3 extends over 16 amino acids. Trimming took 6 bases from V and 9 from J; bases not matched to a gene: 18.

The V and J genes are TRBV11-2 and TRBJ2-7; TRBD1 is a possible D gene (6 bases). The germline gives CDR1 SGHAT, CDR2 FQNNGV. Trimming removed 6 bases at V and 6 bases at J, with 18 bases between. The CDR3 contains 14 residues. The CDR3 DNA is TGTGCCAGCAGTATTACAGGGTCTGAATTCGAGCAGTACTTC. Residues: CASSITGSEFEQYF.

This clone was detected only once. This chain joins TRBV12-5 and TRBJ1-5, with D hard to call. V lost 0 bases, J lost 6 bases, and 12 bases lay in between. CDR3 size: 15 residues. CDR1 and CDR2 from the germline V gene are LGHNT and FRNRAP. The CDR3 is CASGLVPSFPQPQHF. The CDR3 bases are TGTGCTAGTGGTTTGGTACCTTCGTTCCCTCAGCCCCAGCATTTT. The entire variable domain, with the rest obtained from reference TRBV12-5 and TRBJ1-5, is as follows: DARVTQTPRHKVTEMGQEVTMRCQPILGHNTVFWYRQTMMQGLELLAYFRNRAPLDDSGMPKDRFSAEMPDATLATLKIQPSEPRDSAVYFCASGLVPSFPQPQHFGDGTRLSIL.